One T cell receptor beta chain is described in this entry. The antigen is not known. As to time point: week 47, end of study. Vaccinated patients received 300 ug of mutant IDH1 20-mer peptide per dose, with topical imiquimod. The data stem from a study of a mutant IDH1 vaccine in newly diagnosed glioma. For the study at large: Among treated patients, about 62% were male and around 40% female, and mean age was approximately 40 years. Most patients had radiochemotherapy with temozolomide before enrollment; others had one alone. Visit V12 happened at week 35; visit V13 happened at week 47. The study's findings and limits: Pseudoprogression appeared independent of alterations in top peripheral clonotypes.

Sequenced by immunoSEQ multiplex PCR; TCRdb stores in-frame clones only, minus some. The sample has some 49,000 clones, roughly 72% seen once. The germline V and J ends were trimmed by 4 bases and 5 bases, with 13 bases remaining between them. Germline lookup yields CDR1 SGHNT and CDR2 YYREEE (reference sequence). The CDR3 sequence is 13 residues long. This TCR came from a middle-aged woman with glioma. Some clones in this sample may be carry-over from other donors' samples. The chain recombines TRBV5-4 with TRBJ2-7; D is uncertain. Sequencing used PBMCs, obtained from a glioma patient whose treatment included an IDH1 peptide vaccine. CDR3 coding DNA: TGTGCCAGCAGCCTTCGCAGGAGCGACGAGCAGTACTTC. Amino acids: CASSLRRSDEQYF.